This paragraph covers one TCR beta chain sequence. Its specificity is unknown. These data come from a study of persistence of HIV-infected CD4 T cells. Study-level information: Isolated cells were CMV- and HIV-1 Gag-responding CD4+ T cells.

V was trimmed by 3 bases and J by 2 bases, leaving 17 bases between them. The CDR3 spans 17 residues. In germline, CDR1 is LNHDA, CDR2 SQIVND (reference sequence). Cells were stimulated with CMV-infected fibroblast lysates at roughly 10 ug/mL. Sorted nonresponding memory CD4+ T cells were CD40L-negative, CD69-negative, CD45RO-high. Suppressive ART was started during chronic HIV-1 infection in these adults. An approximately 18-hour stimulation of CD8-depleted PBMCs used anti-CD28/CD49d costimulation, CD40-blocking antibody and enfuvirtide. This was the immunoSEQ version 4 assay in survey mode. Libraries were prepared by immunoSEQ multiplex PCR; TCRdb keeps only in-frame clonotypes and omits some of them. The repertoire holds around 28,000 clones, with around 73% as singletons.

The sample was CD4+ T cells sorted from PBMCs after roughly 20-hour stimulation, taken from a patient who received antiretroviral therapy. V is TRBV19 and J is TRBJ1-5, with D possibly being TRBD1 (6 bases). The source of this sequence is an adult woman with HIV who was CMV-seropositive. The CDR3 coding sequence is TGTGCCAGTAGTATGATAGAGGGGGGGAAGGGCAATCAGCCCCAGCATTTT. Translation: CASSMIEGGKGNQPQHF.